The following is a T cell receptor (beta chain) sequence with its context. The target of this receptor is not known. Base qualities are missing; no much larger clone stands one base away. What the time point label conveys for this sample: 12 months on ibrutinib. For TCR beta library preparation, 1.5 to 2 micrograms of genomic DNA was extracted from cryopreserved PBMCs. Longitudinal blood samples from CLL patients on ibrutinib monotherapy were analyzed using high-throughput TCR beta sequencing. The patients were enrolled in a single-center, open-label phase 2 trial of ibrutinib monotherapy. The sample originates from a study of cytotoxic CD8 clonotypes in ibrutinib-treated CLL (dated by TCRdb to about 2021). Study-level background: In this cohort, around 15 patients were treatment-naive and about a dozen were relapsed/refractory, while around 17 had unmutated IGHV. Response samples were taken after a median of roughly a year on treatment, ranging from about 6 to 36 months. An average of about 250,000 productive templates and tens of thousands of productive rearrangements was obtained per sample. Cryopreserved peripheral blood mononuclear cells were obtained before treatment, at response, and at either sustained remission or disease progression. Longitudinal samples were obtainable from about 30% of the roughly 90 participants in the trial. Every remission and progressive disease sample was obtained while ibrutinib was still being received by the patients. Responses were partial in about 25 patients and complete in 2; after median about 68 months follow-up, roughly 14 stayed in remission and around 12 progressed.

The CDR3 starts with the cysteine, ends with the phenylalanine, and has 15 residues. CDR3 DNA only is kept here, 45 bases in frame from base 1. CDR1 LGHNA and CDR2 YNFKEQ were looked up in the germline V gene. V loses 1 base of germline sequence and J loses 5 bases, and the interval between the two ends is 14 bases. A MiSeq instrument was used for deep resolution sequencing, which targeted depths ranging from 1 in 1 million up to 1 in 200,000 T cells, with coverage averaging 10x for each clonotype. TCR beta libraries were generated with the immunoSEQ hsTCRB Kit. As for the authors' bioinformatics: ImmunoSEQ Data Assistant and ImmunoSEQ Analyzer were used for data analysis, and V, D and J genes were assigned according to IMGT definitions. Clonality was computed as one minus normalized Shannon entropy of productive rearrangement frequencies, ranging from 0 to 1. Only overrepresented clonotypes making up at least 0.05% of the repertoire of each patient were included in the public clonotype analysis. Some twelve age-matched healthy donor repertoires from immuneACCESS were used as controls for clonality. Entries here come from immuneACCESS through TCRdb and include only in-frame sequences with V and J called. Some clones fail to appear in such tables; in the studies checked, an unresolved V gene covers under half of the shortfall, and the cause of the remainder is unknown. Clone size and V and J calls were adopted from that table, with D and trimming inferred from the DNA. The sample table lists 120,000 to 150,000 clones, under 95% of them with a count of one. Jointly, the top ten make up 11% of the sample.

Broad study findings and their caveats: Clonality increased at ibrutinib response, stayed stable in sustained remission, and fell back toward baseline at progression. At baseline, clonality was higher than in age-matched healthy donors and showed a strong correlation with circulating CD8+ T-cell counts. Sampling times were not matched between sustained-remission and progressing patients, and lymph node repertoires were not studied. Public clonotypes were rare and either shrank or stayed stable during treatment, and the rise in clonality at ibrutinib response reflected expansion of private clonotypes.

Here the sequenced sample was PBMCs, taken after 12 months of ibrutinib treatment. Here the chain combines TRBV4-2 and TRBJ2-5, with no D gene named confidently. This clonotype originated in a human donor with chronic lymphocytic leukemia. The CDR3: CASSQVNPDGETQYF. The sequence in DNA is TGTGCCAGCAGCCAAGTCAATCCCGATGGGGAGACCCAGTACTTC.